The next 23 T cell receptor beta chains were all read from a single sample in a study of T cell responses to AZD1222 COVID-19 vaccine. The protocol was immunoSEQ multiplex PCR, while the TCRdb copy is restricted to in-frame clones and leaves out a portion. The table lists approximately 200,000 clones, roughly 92% of them singletons. Here the sequenced sample was peripheral blood, taken 28 days after the second AZD1222 dose. The receptors shown here come from an adult who received the AZD1222 COVID-19 vaccine.

The chain links TRBV5-1 to TRBJ1-3; 8 bases are a match to TRBD1. This CDR3 comprises 18 residues. J was trimmed by 1 base and V by 1 base; bases with no gene match: 10. The germline V gene encodes CDR1 SGHRS and CDR2 YFSETQ. CDR3 amino acids: CASSLTPQGAISGNTIYF. The CDR3 bases are TGCGCCAGCAGCTTGACCCCCCAGGGGGCGATTTCTGGAAACACCATATATTTT.

The chain couples TRBV2 to TRBJ1-5, with 7 positions matching TRBD1. The CDR3 is 14 amino acids. V was pared by 8 bases and J by 9 bases, with 13 bases of the junction left unmatched. The V gene's germline CDR1 is SNHLY and CDR2 FYNNEI. The CDR3 here is CASGRQGVLGPQHF. In DNA form, the CDR3 reads TGTGCCAGCGGACGGCAGGGGGTTCTGGGGCCCCAGCATTTT.

V and J are TRBV18 and TRBJ1-2; TRBD1 matches at 9 bases. This CDR3 spans 14 amino acids. Germline V gives CDR1 KGHSH, CDR2 LQKENI. The V segment lost 4 bases and the J segment 7 bases; nucleotides outside the gene matches: 7. The CDR3 loop is CASSQGDRGTGYTF. In DNA form, the CDR3 reads TGTGCCAGCTCACAGGGAGACAGGGGGACTGGCTACACCTTC.

The chain employs TRBV27 and TRBJ1-4; 7 positions match TRBD1. The V gene's germline CDR1 is MNHEY and CDR2 SMNVEV (reference sequence). V lost 4 bases to trimming and J lost 3 bases; unmatched junction nucleotides: 5. This CDR3 is built from 15 residues. This CDR3 reads CASSWSTGPNEKLFF. The CDR3 nucleotides are TGTGCCAGCAGTTGGTCGACAGGGCCTAATGAAAAACTGTTTTTT. The whole variable domain, remainder taken from reference TRBV27 and TRBJ1-4, is EAQVTQNPRYLITVTGKKLTVTCSQNMNHEYMSWYRQDPGLGLRQIYYSMNVEVTDKGDVPEGYKVSRKEKRNFPLILESPSPNQTSLYFCASSWSTGPNEKLFFGSGTQLSVL.

This sequence joins TRBV9 and TRBJ1-1; D uncertain. The CDR3 sequence is 15 residues long. Germline CDR1 reads SGDLS; CDR2 reads YYNGEE. Trimming left V 0 bases short and J 1 base short, with 10 bases between. The chain's CDR3 is CASSVVGEPNTEAFF. Here the CDR3 DNA reads TGTGCCAGCAGCGTAGTTGGGGAACCGAACACTGAAGCTTTCTTT.

This clone was observed a single time. The V gene is TRBV19, the J gene TRBJ1-3, with 8 nucleotides matching TRBD1. The V and J ends lost 7 bases and 0 bases, in that order; junction bases with no gene match: 5. This CDR3 comprises 15 residues. In germline, CDR1 is LNHDA, CDR2 SQIVND (reference sequence). The CDR3 sequence: CASTHRGISGNTIYF. The CDR3 DNA follows: TGTGCCAGTACTCACAGGGGGATCTCTGGAAACACCATATATTTT.

J is TRBJ1-5 and V is TRBV29-1; no definite D call. This CDR3 comprises 13 residues. CDR1 is SQVTM, CDR2 ANQGSEA, per germline. V dropped 7 bases and J dropped 6 bases, with 16 bases sitting between them. CDR3 bases: TGCAGCGCCGGGTTAGGGCTCGGTCAGCCCCAGCATTTT. It yields the protein CSAGLGLGQPQHF.

This chain uses TRBV5-6 with TRBJ2-1; D remains ambiguous. The CDR3 consists of 15 residues. CDR1 and CDR2 from the germline V gene are SGHDT and YYEEEE. Trimming shortened V by 4 bases and J by 0 bases, and 11 bases separated the two germline ends. CDR3 protein: CASSLGRNSYNEQFF. The CDR3 DNA reads TGTGCCAGCAGCCTCGGGCGAAACTCCTACAATGAGCAGTTCTTC.

The CDR3 nucleotides are TGTGCCAGCAGCCAAGGGGCGCCGGCGAGGACTGAAGCTTTCTTT. Encoded protein: CASSQGAPARTEAFF. The chain joins TRBV3-1 (or the pseudogene TRBV3-2) to TRBJ1-1; D uncertain. CDR1 is LGHDT and CDR2 is YNNKEL in the germline V gene (reference sequence). Between the trimmed V and J ends, which lost 1 base and 5 bases, there was a span of 14 bases. This CDR3 is built from 15 residues.

The chain combines TRBV5-6 with TRBJ1-3; 10 bases are a match to TRBD1. This CDR3 has 17 amino acids. The V gene's germline CDR1 is SGHDT and CDR2 YYEEEE. The V segment lost 4 bases and the J segment 7 bases; nucleotides outside the gene matches: 14. CDR3 in amino acids: CASSARIPGQGFNTIYF. Here the CDR3 DNA reads TGTGCCAGCAGCGCCAGGATACCGGGACAGGGGTTCAACACCATATATTTT.

The chain has TRBV19 and TRBJ1-1; the match to TRBD1 covers 7 bases. With V trimmed by 4 bases and J by 0 bases, 5 bases remained unmatched. CDR1 and CDR2 from the germline V gene are LNHDA and SQIVND (reference sequence). The CDR3 runs to 15 residues. The CDR3 bases are TGTGCCAGTAGTACAGACAGGGACATGAACACTGAAGCTTTCTTT. It is translated as CASSTDRDMNTEAFF.

In this sample, this clone turned up once. The chain combines TRBV7-9 with TRBJ2-2; D is perhaps TRBD1 (5 bases). The CDR3 totals 15 residues. V was pared by 1 base and J by 7 bases, with 13 bases between. The germline V gene has CDR1 SEHNR and CDR2 FQNEAQ (reference sequence). This chain's CDR3 is CASSLEGSWIGELFF. The DNA for the CDR3 is TGTGCCAGCAGCTTAGAGGGGTCGTGGATCGGGGAGCTGTTTTTT.

J is TRBJ1-5 and V is TRBV5-1, with D perhaps TRBD1 (5 bases). CDR3 length: 15 residues. Germline V gene lookup returns CDR1 SGHRS and CDR2 YFSETQ. V was cut by 0 bases and J by 6 bases, with 13 bases left in between. The CDR3 loop is CASSLGPTGLQPQHF. The CDR3 DNA is TGCGCCAGCAGCTTGGGACCCACAGGACTTCAGCCCCAGCATTTT. The entire variable domain, with the rest obtained from reference TRBV5-1 and TRBJ1-5, is as follows: KAGVTQTPRYLIKTRGQQVTLSCSPISGHRSVSWYQQTPGQGLQFLFEYFSETQRNKGNFPGRFSGRQFSNSRSEMNVSTLELGDSALYLCASSLGPTGLQPQHFGDGTRLSIL.

This clone was recorded only once. The chain has TRBV19 and TRBJ2-7, with D maybe TRBD1 (5 bases). This CDR3 is built from 14 residues. The V and J ends lost 3 bases and 0 bases respectively, with 9 bases between them. Germline V gene data show CDR1 as LNHDA and CDR2 as SQIVND (reference sequence). As DNA, the CDR3 is TGTGCCAGTAGTATTGGGGCCAACTCCTACGAGCAGTACTTC. Translation gives CASSIGANSYEQYF.

The gene calls are TRBV11-2 and TRBJ2-7, with 9 bases fitting TRBD2. The CDR3 runs to 16 residues. Trimming at V came to 1 base and at J to 9 bases, leaving 13 bases not matched to a gene. The V gene's germline CDR1 is SGHAT and CDR2 FQNNGV. As DNA, the CDR3 is TGTGCCAGCAGCTTAGCCCCGGCTAGCGGGGCCGGAGTGCAGTACTTC. It translates to CASSLAPASGAGVQYF.

The CDR3 coding sequence is TGTGCCATCAGCGGACAGGCGACTAACTATGGCTACACCTTC. Protein sequence: CAISGQATNYGYTF. The gene calls are TRBV10-3 and TRBJ1-2; 7 positions match TRBD1. The germline gives CDR1 ENHRY, CDR2 SYGVKD. The CDR3 contains 14 residues. Unmatched junction bases numbered 4, after V lost 6 bases and J lost 0 bases.

The chain has TRBV7-8 and TRBJ2-3, with D possibly TRBD2 on 7 matching bases. The CDR3 has 18 amino acids. Germline V gene lookup returns CDR1 SGHVS and CDR2 FQNEAQ. V was pared by 6 bases and J by 1 base, with 23 bases between. CDR3 sequence (DNA): TGTGCCAGCAGGTTGGGGAGGGGGGGCCCAGGTGGCACAGATACGCAGTATTTT. Amino acids: CASRLGRGGPGGTDTQYF. Based on the CDR3 plus reference TRBV7-8 and TRBJ2-3, the full variable domain is GAGVSQSPRYKVAKRGQDVALRCDPISGHVSLFWYQQALGQGPEFLTYFQNEAQLDKSGLPSDRFFAERPEGSVSTLKIQRTQQEDSAVYLCASRLGRGGPGGTDTQYFGPGTRLTVL.

Comment on this clone: Other DNA sequences in this sample translate to the same CDR3. The chain joins TRBV3-1 (or the pseudogene TRBV3-2) to TRBJ2-7; D ambiguous. Trimming removed 0 bases at V and 4 bases at J, with 4 bases between. The CDR3 runs to 12 residues. Germline V CDR1 and CDR2: LGHDT, YNNKEL (reference sequence). The CDR3 sequence is CASSQDLYEQYF. The DNA for the CDR3 is TGTGCCAGCAGCCAAGATCTTTACGAGCAGTACTTC.

The chain couples TRBV5-6 to TRBJ2-2; D call uncertain. V dropped 0 bases and J dropped 6 bases, with 9 bases sitting between them. The V gene's germline CDR1 is SGHDT and CDR2 YYEEEE. The CDR3 extends over 14 amino acids. CDR3 protein: CASSLGGAAGELFF. The CDR3, as DNA: TGTGCCAGCAGCTTGGGCGGAGCTGCCGGGGAGCTGTTTTTT.

The genes are TRBV2 and TRBJ1-2; 8 bases are a match to TRBD1. V lost 4 bases to trimming and J lost 6 bases; unmatched junction nucleotides: 4. The CDR3 covers 13 residues. Germline values: CDR1 SNHLY, CDR2 FYNNEI. The CDR3 here is CASSAQGADGYTF. CDR3 DNA: TGTGCCAGCAGTGCGCAGGGGGCGGATGGCTACACCTTC. Full variable domain (remainder filled in from reference TRBV2 and TRBJ1-2): EPEVTQTPSHQVTQMGQEVILRCVPISNHLYFYWYRQILGQKVEFLVSFYNNEISEKSEIFDDQFSVERPDGSNFTLKIRSTKLEDSAMYFCASSAQGADGYTFGSGTRLTVV.

This chain joins TRBV3-1 (or the pseudogene TRBV3-2) and TRBJ1-1; no clear D gene. Looked up from germline, CDR1 is LGHDT and CDR2 is YNNKEL (reference sequence). CDR3 size: 12 residues. V lost 0 bases to trimming and J lost 8 bases, with 7 bases between them. CDR3 sequence (DNA): TGTGCCAGCAGCCAAGATAGGAGGGAAGCTTTCTTT. The encoded protein is CASSQDRREAFF.

This clone turned up a few times. The rearrangement links TRBV7-2 to TRBJ1-1, with D maybe TRBD1 (6 bases). The CDR3 is 15 residues long. Germline V lookup: CDR1 SGHTA, CDR2 FQGNSA. V lost 4 bases and J lost 7, with 19 bases in between. The chain's CDR3 is CASSYMGATGLEAFF. DNA of the CDR3: TGTGCCAGCAGCTATATGGGGGCGACAGGCCTTGAAGCTTTCTTT. The full variable domain, its missing parts supplied by reference TRBV7-2 and TRBJ1-1, is GAGVSQSPSNKVTEKGKDVELRCDPISGHTALYWYRQSLGQGLEFLIYFQGNSAPDKSGLPSDRFSAERTGGSVSTLTIQRTQQEDSAVYLCASSYMGATGLEAFFGQGTRLTVV.

This chain links TRBV12-2 with TRBJ2-3; the table's D call TRBD2 went unverified against the DNA. TRBV12-2 is a pseudogene locus. There are 17 residues in the CDR3. The CDR3: CASRLEWTSVRTDTQYF. Here the CDR3 DNA reads TGTGCAAGTCGCTTAGAATGGACTAGCGTACGCACAGATACGCAGTATTTT.